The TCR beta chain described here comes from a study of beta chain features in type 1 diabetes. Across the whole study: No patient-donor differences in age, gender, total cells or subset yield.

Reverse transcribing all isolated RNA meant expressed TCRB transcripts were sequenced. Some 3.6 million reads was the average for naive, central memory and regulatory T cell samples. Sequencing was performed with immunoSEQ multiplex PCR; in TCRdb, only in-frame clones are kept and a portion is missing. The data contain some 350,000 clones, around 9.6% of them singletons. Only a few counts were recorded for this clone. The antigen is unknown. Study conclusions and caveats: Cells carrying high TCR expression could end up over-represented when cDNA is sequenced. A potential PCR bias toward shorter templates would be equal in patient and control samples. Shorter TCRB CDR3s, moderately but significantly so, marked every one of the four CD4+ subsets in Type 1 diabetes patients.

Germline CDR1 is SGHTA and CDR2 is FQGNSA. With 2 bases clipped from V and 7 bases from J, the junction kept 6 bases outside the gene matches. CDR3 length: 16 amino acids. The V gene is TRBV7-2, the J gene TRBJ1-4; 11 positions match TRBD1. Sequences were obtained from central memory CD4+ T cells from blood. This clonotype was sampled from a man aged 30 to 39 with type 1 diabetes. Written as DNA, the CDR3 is TGTGCCAGCAGCTTAAGGGGGACAGGGGGTACTGAAAAACTGTTTTTT. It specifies CASSLRGTGGTEKLFF. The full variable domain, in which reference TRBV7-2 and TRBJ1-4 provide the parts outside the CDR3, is GAGVSQSPSNKVTEKGKDVELRCDPISGHTALYWYRQSLGQGLEFLIYFQGNSAPDKSGLPSDRFSAERTGGSVSTLTIQRTQQEDSAVYLCASSLRGTGGTEKLFFGSGTQLSVL.